Each of the 11 T cell receptor beta chains below was sequenced from the same sample in a study of neurological immune-mediated disorders. TCRdb re-called the 5' RACE reads through MiXCR, storing one row per CDR3 protein. The sample contains tens of thousands of distinct CDR3 sequences, around 4.5% of which appear only once. Time point denoted: longitudinal time-point 3. Specimen: PBMCs. Receptors originate from a woman between 55 and 75 years old with multiple sclerosis.

In its sample, this clonotype was seen many times. This chain connects TRBV21-1 to TRBJ1-5; the table gives TRBD1 as D, unverified against the DNA. TRBV21-1 is given as a pseudogene. CDR3 length: 15 amino acids. This CDR3 is CASKSPCSGIQPQHF. In DNA, the CDR3 is TGTGCCAGCAAGTCCCCTTGCTCCGGGATTCAGCCCCAGCATTTT.

This clonotype was found many times. V is TRBV12-3 or TRBV12-4 and J is TRBJ1-4; 9 bases are a match to TRBD1. With V trimmed by 6 bases and J by 6 bases, 5 bases remained unmatched. There are 14 residues in the CDR3. In nucleotides, the CDR3 is TGTGCCAGCAGGCAAACAGGGGGCGATGAAAAACTGTTTTTT. Its translation: CASRQTGGDEKLFF.

This clonotype was counted ten times or more. The genes are TRBV6-5 and TRBJ1-6; 7 nucleotides agree with TRBD1. The germline V gene encodes CDR1 MNHEY and CDR2 SVGAGI. The ends lost 3 bases at V and 4 bases at J; junction bases unmatched: 15. There are 19 residues in the CDR3. The CDR3 loop is CASSYEGQSSTSYNSPLHF. DNA for the CDR3: TGTGCCAGCAGTTATGAGGGACAGTCGTCTACGAGTTATAATTCACCCCTCCACTTT.

There are many counts of this clonotype. The chain has TRBV18 and TRBJ2-7; D unresolved. The V and J ends lost 1 base and 2 bases respectively, with 9 bases between them. Germline V gene data show CDR1 as KGHSH and CDR2 as LQKENI. The CDR3 has 14 amino acids. The CDR3 is CASSPLFRTYEQYF. The CDR3 region has the DNA TGTGCCAGCTCACCACTTTTCAGGACCTACGAGCAGTACTTC.

At least ten counts were recorded for this clonotype. The rearrangement links TRBV7-8 to TRBJ2-3; D remains unclear. Trimming took 1 base from V and 4 from J, leaving 9 bases between them. CDR1 is SGHVS, CDR2 FQNEAQ, per germline. The CDR3 is 14 residues long. DNA for the CDR3: TGTGCCAGCAGCTTAGGCCCACCCTCAGATACGCAGTATTTT. Its protein is CASSLGPPSDTQYF.

Ten or more counts support this clonotype. The J gene is TRBJ2-5, the V gene TRBV3-1, with 9 bases aligning to TRBD1. CDR3 length equals 16 residues. The germline V gene encodes CDR1 LGHDT and CDR2 YNNKEL (reference sequence). The J segment lost 1 base and the V segment lost 4 bases, leaving 7 bases of the junction unmatched. CDR3 nucleotide sequence: TGTGCCAGCAGCCGCCGAACAGGGGGCGCCCAAGAGACCCAGTACTTC. The encoded protein is CASSRRTGGAQETQYF.

This clonotype showed up many times. The V gene is TRBV27, the J gene TRBJ1-2; 11 nucleotides line up with TRBD1. Germline assignment: CDR1 MNHEY and CDR2 SMNVEV (reference sequence). The CDR3 totals 15 residues. V trimming: 2 bases; J trimming: 2 bases; junction bases outside the gene matches: 1. The chain's CDR3 is CASSLGTGGNYGYTF. CDR3 DNA: TGTGCCAGCAGTTTAGGGACAGGGGGAAACTATGGCTACACCTTC.

At least ten counts were recorded for this clonotype. This chain uses TRBV5-5 with TRBJ2-5, with 16 bases aligning to TRBD2. Germline values: CDR1 SGHKS, CDR2 YYEKEE (reference sequence). V trimming: 4 bases; J trimming: 2 bases; junction bases outside the gene matches: 2. The CDR3 covers 16 residues. The CDR3 DNA sequence: TGTGCCAGCAGCCGGGGACTAGCGGGGGGGCAAGAGACCCAGTACTTC. Protein product: CASSRGLAGGQETQYF.

This clonotype came up a few times. This sequence joins TRBV4-1 and TRBJ1-1, with D maybe TRBD1 (5 bases). Trimming pared 0 bases from V and 4 bases from J, leaving 18 bases between. In germline, CDR1 is MGHRA, CDR2 YSYEKL. This CDR3 has 17 amino acids. CDR3 residues: CASSQDAMEGPLTEAFF. The CDR3 DNA reads TGCGCCAGCAGCCAAGATGCTATGGAGGGACCGCTCACTGAAGCTTTCTTT.

This clonotype was counted many times. The V call is TRBV20-1, the J call TRBJ1-6; maybe TRBD1 (5 bases). The V and J ends lost 6 bases and 10 bases respectively, with 13 bases between them. The CDR3 has 12 amino acids. Germline V lookup: CDR1 DFQATT, CDR2 SNEGSKA (reference sequence). CDR3 in DNA: TGCAGTGCAGTGGGGGGGACGTCACCCCTCCACTTT. Residues: CSAVGGTSPLHF.

This sequence joins TRBV7-6 and TRBJ2-1; TRBD2 aligns across 12 bases. Unmatched junction bases numbered 10, after V lost 7 bases and J lost 9 bases. Germline V gene data show CDR1 as SGHVS and CDR2 as FNYEAQ. The CDR3 totals 15 residues. CDR3: CASTPRLAGASEQFF. The CDR3 DNA reads as TGTGCCAGCACACCCCGACTAGCGGGGGCCTCTGAGCAGTTCTTC.